This T cell receptor beta chain stems from a study of blood T cell repertoires in COVID-19. The wider study: Specimens from acute and convalescent COVID-19 originated in the United States, Italy and Spain. T cells, B-cell-depleted T cells, or PBMCs supplied cDNA or gDNA.

The germline V gene encodes CDR1 LGHNA and CDR2 YSLEER. V was cut by 0 bases and J by 6 bases, with 21 bases left in between. The CDR3 contains 18 residues. Profiled with immunoSEQ multiplex PCR; TCRdb holds only in-frame clones, not every one. The sample lists approximately 230,000 clones, 70% to 90% seen once, with 2.2% in the top ten. Input material: peripheral blood. This TCR was recovered from a man aged 30 to 45 who had recovered from COVID-19. This chain uses TRBV4-3 with TRBJ2-4; D might be TRBD2 (6 bases). CDR3 coding DNA: TGCGCCAGCAGCCAAGATCCTGGGGGGACTGGTCTGGGAAACATTCAGTACTTC. Translation: CASSQDPGGTGLGNIQYF.